Following are 31 T cell receptor beta chains from one sample sequenced in a study of blood T cells in healthy people across ages. Together with a sample-barcoded 5' primer, a J-beta primer mix was included in a second PCR lasting roughly 6 to 12 cycles. TCRdb called the 5' RACE reads again in MiXCR, with one record for every CDR3 protein. The sample shows 730,000 or so distinct CDR3 sequences, 35% to 45% of them seen only once. The sample was blood. The receptors stem from a woman aged 60-70 years in good health.

The genes are TRBV14 and TRBJ1-1; D unresolved. V was cut by 4 bases and J by 1 base, with 7 bases left in between. The CDR3 loop spans 13 amino acids. Germline V lookup: CDR1 SGHDN, CDR2 FVKESK. The CDR3 region is CASSRHRNTEAFF. Written as DNA, the CDR3 is TGTGCCAGCAGCCGACACCGGAACACTGAAGCTTTCTTT.

This clonotype was detected many times. The chain joins TRBV29-1 to TRBJ1-2; the match to TRBD1 covers 8 bases. CDR3 length equals 12 residues. Germline V gene lookup returns CDR1 SQVTM and CDR2 ANQGSEA. After removal of 7 bases from V and 2 bases from J, the junction contained 3 bases not matched to a gene. The chain's CDR3 is CSAGDRNYGYTF. CDR3 coding DNA: TGCAGCGCCGGGGACAGGAACTATGGCTACACCTTC.

The sample holds one count of this clonotype. The chain recombines TRBV4-3 with TRBJ2-5; D gene ambiguous. The J call is in doubt because the DNA end fits TRBJ2-7 better. The CDR3 sequence is 13 residues long. Germline V gene sequence: CDR1 LGHNA, CDR2 YSLEER. The CDR3 DNA sequence: TGCGCCAGCAGCTTCAAGGTGGAACACGAGCAGTACTTC. Encoded protein: CASSFKVEHEQYF.

The V and J genes are TRBV9 and TRBJ1-5; D unresolved. The CDR3 is 14 amino acids. Looked up from germline, CDR1 is SGDLS and CDR2 is YYNGEE. Trimming shortened V by 2 bases and J by 0 bases, and 6 bases separated the two germline ends. CDR3 in amino acids: CASSVRDSNQPQHF. CDR3 in DNA: TGTGCCAGCAGCGTGAGGGATAGCAATCAGCCCCAGCATTTT.

In its sample, this clonotype was seen many times. The V call is TRBV20-1, the J call TRBJ2-3, with D perhaps matching TRBD1 (6 bases). The CDR3 has 14 residues. Trimming took 0 bases from V and 6 from J, leaving 13 bases between them. Germline V gives CDR1 DFQATT, CDR2 SNEGSKA (reference sequence). CDR3 in amino acids: CSARDGRGSDTQYF. CDR3 sequence (DNA): TGCAGTGCTAGAGATGGCAGGGGCTCTGATACGCAGTATTTT.

The rearrangement uses TRBV5-5 and TRBJ2-3; TRBD1 matches at 7 bases. The CDR3 loop spans 14 amino acids. V was clipped by 2 bases and J by 9 bases; unmatched bases: 9. Germline V gene data show CDR1 as SGHKS and CDR2 as YYEKEE (reference sequence). The CDR3 is CASSLDTGVGTQYF. Written as DNA, the CDR3 is TGTGCCAGCAGCTTAGACACAGGGGTAGGGACGCAGTATTTT.

This sequence joins TRBV29-1 and TRBJ1-1; D unclear. Trimming took 4 bases from V and 1 from J, leaving 13 bases between them. CDR3 size: 14 residues. Germline V gene sequence: CDR1 SQVTM, CDR2 ANQGSEA. The chain's CDR3 is CSVGVGSPNTEAFF. CDR3 in DNA: TGCAGCGTTGGGGTGGGGTCCCCGAACACTGAAGCTTTCTTT.

This clonotype was seen just once. This may be a read error: a much more frequent sequence differs by one nucleotide. This rearrangement joins TRBV20-1 to TRBJ2-1, with 11 nucleotides matching TRBD1. There are 15 residues in the CDR3. V shed 0 bases, J shed 10 bases, and the junction held 8 bases outside the gene matches. Germline assignment: CDR1 DFQATT and CDR2 SNEGSKA (reference sequence). For the CDR3, the DNA is TGCAGTGCTAGAGATTTAGGGACAGGGGGGTACGAGCAGTTCTTC. Encoded protein: CSARDLGTGGYEQFF.

The chain employs TRBV20-1 and TRBJ2-3; no clear D. Trimming removed 5 bases at V and 0 bases at J, with 21 bases between. Germline lookup yields CDR1 DFQATT and CDR2 SNEGSKA (reference sequence). The CDR3 is made up of 17 amino acids. The CDR3: CSAEGPGWGLSTDTQYF. The CDR3 nucleotides are TGCAGTGCTGAAGGCCCCGGATGGGGTCTCAGCACAGATACGCAGTATTTT.

As for this clonotype: The junction departs from germline at one end; a sequencing error may be responsible. The chain uses TRBV10-3 and TRBJ1-5; D is unresolved. Per germline, CDR1 ENHRY and CDR2 SYGVKD. The CDR3 is 13 amino acids. CDR3 in DNA: TGTGCCATCAATGAGGAGAACAATCAGCCTCAGCATTTT. This translates into CAINEENNQPQHF.

This clonotype appeared a single time. The genes are TRBV7-9 and TRBJ2-3; 9 bases are shared with TRBD2. Losses at the gene ends were 10 bases for V and 0 bases for J; bases not matched to a gene: 11. The CDR3 covers 16 residues. CDR1 and CDR2 (germline): SEHNR, FQNEAQ (reference sequence). Here the CDR3 reads CANLPAGGSSTDTQYF. The DNA for the CDR3 is TGTGCCAACCTACCAGCGGGGGGATCTAGCACAGATACGCAGTATTTT.

This clonotype occurred a few times. The chain employs TRBV20-1 and TRBJ1-6, with TRBD1 identical over 10 bases. This CDR3 has 14 amino acids. CDR1 is DFQATT, CDR2 SNEGSKA, per germline (reference sequence). V lost 3 bases, J lost 13 bases, and 9 bases stayed unmatched. CDR3 protein: CSASIRDRGSPLHF. The CDR3 bases are TGCAGTGCTAGCATCCGGGACAGGGGTTCCCCCCTCCACTTT.

This clonotype turned up a few times. This rearrangement joins TRBV29-1 to TRBJ1-1; TRBD1 matches 8 bases. The CDR3 loop spans 15 amino acids. V was clipped by 1 base and J by 3 bases; unmatched bases: 7. Per germline, CDR1 SQVTM and CDR2 ANQGSEA. The CDR3 DNA sequence: TGCAGCGTTGAAGGGCAGGGGGCTCAGGACACTGAAGCTTTCTTT. Amino acid sequence: CSVEGQGAQDTEAFF.

This clonotype was found many times. The genes are TRBV12-3 or TRBV12-4 and TRBJ2-3; D is unclear. This CDR3 is built from 14 residues. Trimming cost V 4 bases and J 6 bases, with 14 bases left between them. The chain's CDR3 is CASSWVGRPDTQYF. The CDR3 DNA reads TGTGCCAGCAGTTGGGTAGGGCGGCCGGATACGCAGTATTTT.

This clonotype was recorded at least ten times. V usage is TRBV5-1 and J usage is TRBJ2-3, with no clear D. The V end lost 5 bases, the J end lost 0 bases, and 4 bases lay between the germline ends. This CDR3 has 12 amino acids. In germline, CDR1 is SGHRS, CDR2 YFSETQ. The CDR3 loop reads CASRPSTDTQYF. The DNA of the CDR3 is TGCGCCAGCAGACCCAGCACAGATACGCAGTATTTT.

CDR3 DNA sequence: TGCAGTGCTAGAACTCTCCAAGAGACCCAGTACTTC. Protein sequence: CSARTLQETQYF. The chain uses TRBV20-1 and TRBJ2-5, with D unresolved. CDR1 and CDR2 (germline): DFQATT, SNEGSKA (reference sequence). The CDR3 totals 12 residues. The ends were cut back, 2 bases at V and 1 base at J, with 5 bases in the middle.

This clonotype was seen a handful of times. The chain links TRBV5-5 to TRBJ2-7; 9 nucleotides match TRBD2. Germline CDR1 reads SGHKS; CDR2 reads YYEKEE (reference sequence). Germline trimming cut 0 bases from V and 2 bases from J; bases unmatched to any gene: 3. There are 15 residues in the CDR3. The CDR3 DNA sequence: TGTGCCAGCAGCTTGGTAGCGGGGGAAACCTACGAGCAGTACTTC. Translating it yields CASSLVAGETYEQYF.

The chain is built from TRBV5-1 and TRBJ2-1; the D gene is possibly TRBD2 (6 bases). CDR1 and CDR2 from the germline V gene are SGHRS and YFSETQ. This CDR3 is 16 amino acids long. Trimming left V 2 bases short and J 7 bases short, with 19 bases between. CDR3 DNA: TGCGCCAGCAGCTTTCGTTGGGGGGACGGAAAGAATGAGCAGTTCTTC. This sequence encodes CASSFRWGDGKNEQFF.

The chain has TRBV7-2 and TRBJ2-5, with TRBD2 matching 14 bases. The CDR3 spans 16 residues. Trimming cost V 5 bases and J 4 bases; bases outside gene matches: 6. Germline lookup yields CDR1 SGHTA and CDR2 FQGNSA. The CDR3 nucleotides read TGTGCCAGCAGCCTTCTCGGGACTAGCGGGGGAGAGACCCAGTACTTC. Protein sequence: CASSLLGTSGGETQYF.

V is TRBV29-1 and J is TRBJ2-1; tentatively, D is TRBD1 (6 bases). The ends were cut back, 4 bases at V and 1 base at J, with 11 bases in the middle. The CDR3 loop spans 14 amino acids. Germline V lookup: CDR1 SQVTM, CDR2 ANQGSEA. CDR3 nucleotides: TGCAGCGTTGGTCCCAGGGGTTCCTACAATGAGCAGTTCTTC. It yields the protein CSVGPRGSYNEQFF.

This clonotype was detected only a few times. The chain has TRBV9 and TRBJ2-6, with D perhaps matching TRBD2 (6 bases). Per the germline V gene, CDR1 is SGDLS and CDR2 is YYNGEE. The ends were cut back, 3 bases at V and 2 bases at J, with 9 bases in the middle. CDR3 size: 15 residues. The CDR3 DNA sequence: TGTGCCAGCAGCGGGGGGGTAACTGGGGCCAACGTCCTGACTTTC. Translation gives CASSGGVTGANVLTF. Full variable domain (remainder filled in from reference TRBV9 and TRBJ2-6): DSGVTQTPKHLITATGQRVTLRCSPRSGDLSVYWYQQSLDQGLQFLIQYYNGEERAKGNILERFSAQQFPDLHSELNLSSLELGDSALYFCASSGGVTGANVLTFGAGSRLTVL.

V gene TRBV10-3 combines with J gene TRBJ2-7; 8 bases map to TRBD2. The germline CDR1 and CDR2 sequences are ENHRY and SYGVKD. After removal of 2 bases from V and 1 base from J, the junction contained 4 bases not matched to a gene. This CDR3 spans 15 amino acids. The DNA of the CDR3 is TGTGCCATCAGTGAGACAGCGGGAGAGTCCTACGAGCAGTACTTC. This sequence encodes CAISETAGESYEQYF.

This clonotype was detected ten times or more. The V gene is TRBV7-2, the J gene TRBJ2-4; TRBD2 is a possible D gene (5 bases). Germline V lookup: CDR1 SGHTA, CDR2 FQGNSA. Deletions cut 1 base from V and 2 bases from J, with 12 bases between. The CDR3 runs to 16 residues. The CDR3: CASSLGSAPPKNIQYF. The CDR3 bases are TGTGCCAGCAGCTTAGGTAGCGCGCCGCCCAAAAACATTCAGTACTTC.

Ten or more counts support this clonotype. The J gene is TRBJ2-7, the V gene TRBV7-2, with D possibly TRBD1 on 5 matching bases. This CDR3 spans 12 amino acids. Germline V lookup: CDR1 SGHTA, CDR2 FQGNSA. V dropped 6 bases and J dropped 3 bases, with 9 bases sitting between them. The CDR3 DNA reads TGTGCCAGCAGTTTCACAGGCTACGAGCAGTACTTC. As protein: CASSFTGYEQYF.

This chain connects TRBV12-3 or TRBV12-4 to TRBJ1-5; 7 nucleotides line up with TRBD1. The CDR3 spans 15 residues. The J segment lost 4 bases and the V segment lost 7 bases, leaving 10 bases of the junction unmatched. CDR3: CASTLGGQRNQPQHF. The CDR3 DNA reads as TGTGCCAGCACTCTAGGGGGACAGAGAAATCAGCCCCAGCATTTT.

The rearrangement uses TRBV5-1 and TRBJ2-7, with TRBD2 matching over 10 bases. This CDR3 has 14 amino acids. CDR1 is SGHRS and CDR2 is YFSETQ in the germline V gene. J was trimmed by 5 bases and V by 4 bases; bases with no gene match: 6. In DNA form, the CDR3 reads TGCGCCAGCAGCCCGACGACTAGCGGGCACGAGCAGTACTTC. It encodes CASSPTTSGHEQYF.

Only one count was recorded for this clonotype. The gene calls are TRBV24-1 and TRBJ2-3, with 15 bases identical to TRBD2. Germline CDR1 and CDR2: KGHDR and SFDVKD. This CDR3 is built from 16 residues. Germline trimming cut 9 bases from V and 7 bases from J; bases unmatched to any gene: 10. The CDR3 here is CATRGLAGGEAHTQYF. In nucleotides, the CDR3 is TGTGCCACCCGGGGACTAGCGGGGGGCGAGGCACATACGCAGTATTTT.

The sample holds many counts of this clonotype. The chain carries TRBV6-6 and TRBJ2-3; a weak D match, TRBD1 (6 bases). CDR1 and CDR2 from the germline V gene are MNHNY and SVGAGI (reference sequence). Trimming pared 3 bases from V and 6 bases from J, leaving 10 bases between. The CDR3 sequence is 13 residues long. The CDR3 is CASSYQGPDTQYF. The CDR3 nucleotides are TGTGCCAGCAGTTATCAGGGGCCCGATACGCAGTATTTT.

V gene TRBV7-2 combines with J gene TRBJ1-5; no definite D call. The V and J ends lost 5 bases and 5 bases respectively, with 10 bases between them. This CDR3 contains 13 residues. Per the germline V gene, CDR1 is SGHTA and CDR2 is FQGNSA. The DNA of the CDR3 is TGTGCCAGCAGCGTAGAATCCTATCAGCCCCAGCATTTT. This sequence encodes CASSVESYQPQHF.

Comments on this clonotype: One end of the junction is discordant with germline, which a read error may explain. The chain is built from TRBV9 and TRBJ2-3; 9 bases map to TRBD2. The V gene's germline CDR1 is SGDLS and CDR2 YYNGEE. The CDR3 has 16 amino acids. The CDR3 sequence is CAGSVLAGLGTDTQYF. As DNA, the CDR3 is TGTGCCGGCAGCGTCCTAGCGGGGTTAGGCACAGATACGCAGTATTTT.

V usage is TRBV5-1 and J usage is TRBJ2-7, with 9 bases matching TRBD2. Per germline, CDR1 SGHRS and CDR2 YFSETQ. After removal of 0 bases from V and 3 bases from J, the junction contained 4 bases not matched to a gene. The CDR3 has 15 residues. The CDR3 region has the DNA TGCGCCAGCAGCTTGGATTCTAGCGGGAACTACGAGCAGTACTTC. Translating gives CASSLDSSGNYEQYF.